The TCR beta chain described here comes from a study of T cell responses to AZD1222 COVID-19 vaccine (dated by TCRdb to the early 2020s). As for the study more broadly: TCR sequencing covered more than 230 trial participants: 207 given two doses of AZD1222 and around 25 given two doses of MenACWY control vaccine. Enrollment into the trials was organized by age into subgroups of 18-55, 56-69 and 70-plus years, and those subgroups contained roughly 150, 30 and 60 TCR-sequenced participants, respectively.

Counted from cysteine to phenylalanine, this CDR3 has 16 amino acids. The DNA shown is the 48-base CDR3, in frame from base 1. Deletion took 6 bases off V and 2 bases off J, with a span of 20 bases between the germline ends. The germline V gene encodes CDR1 LNHDA and CDR2 SQIVND (reference sequence). A note on this clone: The antigen it binds to is not known. No base quality information exists; no much larger clone differs at one position.

The meaning of the sample's time point label: about 28 days (+/-7) after the second vaccine dose. The meaning of the sample's treatment or condition label: meningococcal conjugate vaccine given as trial control. The vaccinee samples were drawn from two UK trials, COV001 and COV002, one of which was a single-blind randomized controlled phase 2/3 trial testing AZD1222 (ChAdOx1 nCoV-19) in healthy adults. Trial participant PBMC samples were collected at day 0 and day 28 after the second dose for TCRbeta chain sequencing. The paper's findings and limits, for the study overall: Only a handful of AZD1222 recipients were SARS-CoV-2 seropositive at baseline, limiting conclusions about previously exposed vaccinees. Participants were mostly white British and included more females than males, and it was suggested by the authors that clonal diversity may have been underestimated. Because no day 14 peak-response samples were available, repertoires were characterized only after the peak T cell response. The 56-69-year group was small, and its depth increase did not reach significance, likely because of low power. Spike-specific TCR breadth and depth rose significantly after two AZD1222 doses compared with day 0 and with MenACWY recipients. CD4 TCRs associated with the vaccine covered the entire spike protein, and the dominant responses were in regions 160-218 and 743-854. Reportedly, almost half of the unique spike-specific TCRs recognized epitopes lying outside the regions that are mutated in the B.1.351 and B.1.1.7 variants.

The CDR3 regions of human TCRbeta chains were subjected to immunosequencing. In the original analysis: Repertoire TCRs were checked for matches against a reference library of SARS-CoV-2-specific TCRs that had been generated using the MIRA antigen-specificity platform. Breadth was defined as the fraction of unique TCRs that were SARS-CoV-2-associated. Depth was defined as the fraction of total T cells that were SARS-CoV-2-associated. Using the MIRA data, each spike-specific TCR was assigned both to the spike region to which the TCR was reactive and to a CD4 or CD8 class. Log10-transformed breadth and depth values were compared by one-way ANOVA with Sidak's multiple comparisons tests. TCRdb provides this immuneACCESS table in a form limited to in-frame rearrangements. Some clones are lacking; in checked studies, under half of them reflect an unresolved V gene, and why the rest are absent is not known. That table supplies the V and J calls and clone size; D and trimming were determined from the DNA. The sample table contains fewer than 200,000 clones; only one count was recorded for around 90% of them. The top ten clones comprise 3.6% of the sample.

This sequence uses TRBV19 and TRBJ2-7, with no D gene named confidently. The material sequenced was peripheral blood, taken 28 days after the second dose of the MenACWY control vaccine. This TCR was sampled from an adult who received the MenACWY meningococcal vaccine as a control. In nucleotides, the sequence is TGTGCCAGTAGGTCAACCAGATTCGGACGGACCTACGAGCAGTACTTC. The translation is CASRSTRFGRTYEQYF. The full variable domain, completed from the reference TRBV19 and TRBJ2-7 proteins outside the CDR3, reads DGGITQSPKYLFRKEGQNVTLSCEQNLNHDAMYWYRQDPGQGLRLIYYSQIVNDFQKGDIAEGYSVSREKKESFPLTVTSAQKNPTAFYLCASRSTRFGRTYEQYFGPGTRLTVT.